This T cell receptor beta chain was retrieved from a study of blood T cell repertoires in COVID-19. For the study at large: The study drew acute and convalescent COVID-19 samples from the United States, Italy and Spain.

Germline V gene sequence: CDR1 LNHDA, CDR2 SQIVND (reference sequence). The trim removed 5 bases at V and 5 bases at J, leaving 5 bases unmatched. This CDR3 is 14 amino acids long. As processed by the authors: Amplified reference gene primers provided the basis for estimating nucleated cell counts. Profiled with immunoSEQ multiplex PCR; TCRdb holds only in-frame clones, not every one. Clone size and V and J calls were adopted from that table, with D and trimming inferred from the DNA. The repertoire consists of some 200,000 clones, with around 82% occurring once and the leading ten covering 5.5% to 8.5%.

V is TRBV19 and J is TRBJ2-7, with 11 bases fitting TRBD1. Sample: peripheral blood. The sequence came from a woman aged 70-85 years with acute or convalescent COVID-19. DNA of the CDR3: TGTGCCAGTAGTCGGACAGGGGGCGTTGACGAGCAGTACTTC. Amino acids: CASSRTGGVDEQYF.